This is a list of T cell receptor beta chains from one sample in a study of blood T cell repertoires in COVID-19. TCRdb's table, derived via immunoSEQ multiplex PCR, lists solely in-frame clones and lacks some. The table includes roughly 250,000 clones, around 83% detected once. The specimen was peripheral blood. The receptors derive from a woman aged 55 to 70 with active or convalescent COVID-19. Each CDR3 is given with its conserved first and last residue.

j_gene: TRBJ2-1; v_gene: TRBV5-8; CDR3aa: CASSPWTGSSYNEQFF
j_gene: TRBJ2-5; v_gene: TRBV7-9; CDR3aa: CASSLLRGSETQYF
j_gene: TRBJ2-7; v_gene: TRBV6-1; CDR3aa: CASSERSGGGEQYF
j_gene: TRBJ2-5; v_gene: TRBV27; CDR3aa: CASSAASGLAGGQETQYF
j_gene: TRBJ2-5; v_gene: TRBV4-1; CDR3aa: CASSRGRGGRETQYF
j_gene: TRBJ2-7; v_gene: TRBV27; CDR3aa: CASSPGERSYEQYF
j_gene: TRBJ1-3; v_gene: TRBV13; CDR3aa: CASSPRNTGTGSPFSGNTIYF
j_gene: TRBJ2-1; v_gene: TRBV5-4; CDR3aa: CASSLDPGAHDEQFF
j_gene: TRBJ2-7; v_gene: TRBV24-1; CDR3aa: CATSDPDRVDEQYF
j_gene: TRBJ2-1; v_gene: TRBV5-1; CDR3aa: CASRDRGAGTGPYNEQFF
j_gene: TRBJ1-4; v_gene: TRBV9; CDR3aa: CASSVAGISATNEKLFF
j_gene: TRBJ1-2; v_gene: TRBV5-1; CDR3aa: CASSQGTANYGYTF
j_gene: TRBJ2-7; v_gene: TRBV20-1; CDR3aa: CSASRTGGPYEQYF
j_gene: TRBJ2-5; v_gene: TRBV2; CDR3aa: CASSEGTSGGARETQYF
j_gene: TRBJ1-2; v_gene: TRBV7-2; CDR3aa: CASSLNSVNYGYTF
j_gene: TRBJ1-2; v_gene: TRBV25-1; CDR3aa: CASRDGNLKGYTF
j_gene: TRBJ1-6; v_gene: TRBV19; CDR3aa: CASSSVAGNSPLHF